The sequence of this T cell receptor beta chain was determined in a study of blood T cell repertoires in COVID-19 (dated by TCRdb to the early 2020s). Regarding the research as a whole: Samples from collaborators originated in the United States, Italy and Spain and spanned both the acute and convalescent phases of COVID-19. The repertoires were made available in a free public database intended to serve as a resource for research on the immune response to SARS-CoV-2. Subjects who had been exposed to COVID-19, were actively infected with it, or had recovered from it provided the deeply sampled blood TCRbeta repertoires that made up the dataset. The sample metadata nearly always contained a de-identified subject ID, COVID-19 status, age in years and sex. Samples came from the ongoing ImmuneRACE study (first 160 participants) plus 1,254 subjects from 6 global collaborators. Where available, HLA class I and class II types were obtained from metadata supplied by the sample provider rather than from assay-based typing. The prospective study material was composed of cDNA or gDNA derived from T cells, B-cell-depleted T cells, or PBMCs. The study at large found these results: The amount of clinical and demographic metadata varied by source and participant and was provided uncurated.

This clone has only one observation. What this receptor recognizes is not known. One base away there is no much larger clone; base qualities are not given. TCRbeta CDR3 regions were amplified from genomic DNA using the immunoSEQ Assay, a bias-controlled multiplex PCR. The original methods were these. Within the assay, amplification of reference gene primers was used to estimate how many nucleated cells each sample contained. Sequence reads were collapsed and filtered to measure the absolute abundance of every unique TCRbeta CDR3 rearrangement. For each sample, productive Simpson clonality was calculated as the square root of Simpson's diversity index over productive rearrangements. TCRdb obtained this table from immuneACCESS and retained in-frame rearrangements with V and J assigned. These tables miss some clones; where compared with another copy, unresolved V genes account for less than half of the shortfall, and the remainder is unexplained. Clonal size and the V and J genes are those of that table, whereas D and trimming came from the DNA. The sample records more than 300,000 clones, nearly 90% of which are singletons. In total, the top ten clones hold around 1.9% of the sample.

One collaborating source in Seattle enrolled patients during active infection and followed them longitudinally through the course of disease. Whole blood was collected in K2EDTA tubes by collaborating institutions according to the institutions' own protocols. Collaborator samples were shipped for TCRbeta analysis as frozen whole blood, isolated PBMCs, or DNA extracted from either sample type. The receptor comes from a young woman with COVID-19, enrolled during active disease. Sequencing input: peripheral blood.

The CDR3 reads as follows: CASSQGAGGFSYEQYF. Here is the DNA: TGTGCCAGCAGCCAAGGGGCGGGGGGTTTCTCCTACGAGCAGTACTTC. The chain uses TRBV3-1 (or the pseudogene TRBV3-2) and TRBJ2-7; a stretch of 8 junction bases matches TRBD2. Inclusive of the bounding cysteine and phenylalanine, the CDR3 is 16 residues long. Kept here is only the CDR3 DNA, which spans 48 bases and is read in frame from base 1. V lost 1 base and J lost 0 bases, and the count of bases not matched to a germline gene is 5. According to the germline V gene (reference sequence), CDR1 reads LGHDT and CDR2 reads YNNKEL.